The 11 T cell receptor beta chains below all came from one sample that was sequenced in a study of blood T cell repertoires in COVID-19. Produced via immunoSEQ multiplex PCR; TCRdb's table is partial and in-frame only. Of roughly 140,000 clones in the sample, 85% to 90% were seen once. The specimen was peripheral blood. The receptor set was obtained from a man in his forties or fifties with active or convalescent COVID-19.

The chain recombines TRBV27 with TRBJ2-6, with 12 bases lining up with TRBD1. After removal of 9 bases from V and 3 bases from J, the junction contained 6 bases not matched to a gene. The CDR3 has 16 residues. Per the germline V gene, CDR1 is MNHEY and CDR2 is SMNVEV (reference sequence). CDR3 in DNA: TGTGCCAGTAGGGGACAGGGGGCCGGTGGGGCCAACGTCCTGACTTTC. Encoded protein: CASRGQGAGGANVLTF.

The chain carries TRBV5-1 and TRBJ2-2, with D uncertain. This CDR3 is 15 amino acids long. Germline loops: CDR1 SGHRS, CDR2 YFSETQ. V shed 1 base and J shed 1 base, with 8 bases lying between them. The CDR3 DNA follows: TGCGCCAGCAGCTTGACGGCAGGGAACACCGGGGAGCTGTTTTTT. Its translation is CASSLTAGNTGELFF.

The chain joins TRBV7-6 to TRBJ2-1; TRBD1 matches at 9 bases. CDR1 is SGHVS and CDR2 is FNYEAQ in the germline V gene. This CDR3 comprises 12 residues. V trimming: 5 bases; J trimming: 14 bases; junction bases outside the gene matches: 7. Here the CDR3 reads CASSKADRGEFF. The CDR3, as DNA: TGTGCCAGCAGCAAAGCGGACAGGGGTGAGTTCTTC.

The V and J genes are TRBV18 and TRBJ1-2, with TRBD1 as a possible D gene (5 bases). Trimming took 3 bases from V and 4 from J, leaving 21 bases between them. The germline V gene has CDR1 KGHSH and CDR2 LQKENI. The CDR3 has 17 amino acids. CDR3 coding DNA: TGTGCCAGCTCACCGTTCGGGACTGAGATTTCGAGCTATGGCTACACCTTC. Protein: CASSPFGTEISSYGYTF.

The genes are TRBV7-8 and TRBJ2-2; D is uncertain. This CDR3 is 12 amino acids long. Germline V gene lookup returns CDR1 SGHVS and CDR2 FQNEAQ. The V end was cut by 5 bases, the J end by 3 bases, with 4 bases between. CDR3 protein: CASSEYTGELFF. CDR3 bases: TGTGCCAGCAGCGAGTACACCGGGGAGCTGTTTTTT. Full variable domain (remainder filled in from reference TRBV7-8 and TRBJ2-2): GAGVSQSPRYKVAKRGQDVALRCDPISGHVSLFWYQQALGQGPEFLTYFQNEAQLDKSGLPSDRFFAERPEGSVSTLKIQRTQQEDSAVYLCASSEYTGELFFGEGSRLTVL.

This sequence joins TRBV14 and TRBJ1-6; possible D gene TRBD1, 5 bases. The CDR3 spans 15 residues. Trimming took 1 base from V and 6 from J, leaving 10 bases between them. In germline, CDR1 is SGHDN, CDR2 FVKESK. CDR3: CASSQVQGFNSPLHF. CDR3 nucleotide sequence: TGTGCCAGCAGCCAAGTCCAGGGTTTTAATTCACCCCTCCACTTT.

In this sample, this clone turned up once. The V and J genes are TRBV19 and TRBJ1-4; D is unresolved. The V end lost 7 bases, the J end lost 1 base, and 4 bases lay between the germline ends. The CDR3 is made up of 12 amino acids. The germline CDR1 and CDR2 sequences are LNHDA and SQIVND (reference sequence). DNA for the CDR3: TGTGCCAGTACGGGAACTAATGAAAAACTGTTTTTT. This codes for CASTGTNEKLFF.

This rearrangement joins TRBV2 to TRBJ2-2; D possibly corresponds to TRBD1 (6 bases). This CDR3 has 15 amino acids. In germline, CDR1 is SNHLY, CDR2 FYNNEI. V lost 4 bases to trimming and J lost 4 bases, with 13 bases between them. The CDR3, as DNA: TGTGCCAGCAGTGGCCAGGGGCTGGGCACCGGGGAGCTGTTTTTT. Residues: CASSGQGLGTGELFF. Drawing the rest from reference TRBV2 and TRBJ2-2, the complete variable domain is EPEVTQTPSHQVTQMGQEVILRCVPISNHLYFYWYRQILGQKVEFLVSFYNNEISEKSEIFDDQFSVERPDGSNFTLKIRSTKLEDSAMYFCASSGQGLGTGELFFGEGSRLTVL.

The rearrangement uses TRBV7-3 and TRBJ2-3, with 12 bases identical to TRBD2. The CDR3 spans 16 residues. Germline V gives CDR1 SGHTA, CDR2 FQGTGA. V shed 0 bases and J 6 bases; nucleotides not matched to a gene: 4. The CDR3: CASSLTLAGGGDTQYF. Written as DNA, the CDR3 is TGTGCCAGCAGCTTAACTCTAGCGGGAGGGGGTGATACGCAGTATTTT. Based on the CDR3 plus reference TRBV7-3 and TRBJ2-3, the full variable domain is GAGVSQTPSNKVTEKGKYVELRCDPISGHTALYWYRQSLGQGPEFLIYFQGTGAADDSGLPNDRFFAVRPEGSVSTLKIQRTERGDSAVYLCASSLTLAGGGDTQYFGPGTRLTVL.

The chain carries TRBV20-1 and TRBJ1-5; perhaps TRBD1 as D (5 bases). V shed 3 bases and J shed 5 bases, with 11 bases lying between them. Per germline, CDR1 DFQATT and CDR2 SNEGSKA (reference sequence). This CDR3 is 13 amino acids long. The CDR3: CSASPWGDQPQHF. In nucleotides, the CDR3 is TGCAGTGCTAGTCCGTGGGGGGATCAGCCCCAGCATTTT.

This chain links TRBV4-1 with TRBJ2-6; D is unclear. Trimming took 0 bases from V and 0 from J, leaving 6 bases between them. Per the germline V gene, CDR1 is MGHRA and CDR2 is YSYEKL. The CDR3 is 16 residues long. CDR3 protein: CASSQEQLSGANVLTF. The CDR3 DNA is TGCGCCAGCAGCCAAGAACAGCTCTCTGGGGCCAACGTCCTGACTTTC.